These T cell receptor beta chains were read from a single sample in a study of chemoradiotherapy in HPV16-positive cancers. Only in-frame clones appear in the TCRdb table, and some are missing; sequencing was by immunoSEQ multiplex PCR. The table records under 85,000 clones, about 90% of them present only once. Source: blood, taken from a patient who underwent chemoradiotherapy. The receptors here all came from a human donor with HPV-associated anogenital cancer. CDR3s leave out the opening cysteine and the closing phenylalanine or tryptophan. Each record gives: V gene, J gene, clone size, CDR3 protein. Clone size is shown for a subset of rows, as once, few, many or a class of expanded clone.

v_call: TRBV28
j_call: TRBJ2-1
clone_size: few
cdr3_aa: ASSLPGTGVSNEQF

v_call: TRBV20-1
j_call: TRBJ1-1
clone_size: few
cdr3_aa: SAPVDTEAF

v_call: TRBV5-5
j_call: TRBJ2-7
clone_size: NA
cdr3_aa: ASSLDPTIYEQY

v_call: TRBV7-9
j_call: TRBJ2-1
clone_size: NA
cdr3_aa: ASSLGGTVPRHEQF

v_call: TRBV19
j_call: TRBJ2-2
clone_size: NA
cdr3_aa: ASSIWGHGELF

v_call: TRBV10-3
j_call: TRBJ2-7
clone_size: NA
cdr3_aa: AISESESVLYEQY

v_call: TRBV30
j_call: TRBJ1-1
clone_size: once
cdr3_aa: AWSVRSTNEAF

v_call: TRBV2
j_call: TRBJ2-7
clone_size: NA
cdr3_aa: ASRSIYEQY

v_call: TRBV28
j_call: TRBJ1-5
clone_size: NA
cdr3_aa: ASSFTGNNQPQH

v_call: TRBV14
j_call: TRBJ1-1
clone_size: few
cdr3_aa: ASSQVFRDTEAF

v_call: TRBV28
j_call: TRBJ2-1
clone_size: NA
cdr3_aa: ASSLLESSYNEQF

v_call: TRBV30
j_call: TRBJ1-3
clone_size: few
cdr3_aa: AWSNEGRGGNTIY

v_call: TRBV18
j_call: TRBJ2-7
clone_size: NA
cdr3_aa: ASSSSYEQY

v_call: TRBV10-2
j_call: TRBJ2-7
clone_size: NA
cdr3_aa: ASSEVRGVYEQY